Listed below are T cell receptor beta chains from one sample, sequenced in a study of blood T cells in healthy people across ages. TCRdb re-called the 5' RACE reads with MiXCR, one entry per CDR3 protein. The data contain approximately 820,000 distinct CDR3 sequences, roughly 44% of them seen just once; the ten biggest clones take up roughly 18%. The specimen sequenced was blood. The receptor source for this set is a man aged 55 to 70 in good health. CDR3s leave out the opening cysteine and the closing phenylalanine or tryptophan. The size field is filled for only some rows; it gives once, few, many or a size class.

>TRBV14|few|TRBJ1-1
ASSQVGGSTEAF
>TRBV7-2|few|TRBJ2-5
ASSRKASGGPFQETQY
>TRBV20-1|NA|TRBJ2-1
SASGPPRNEQF
>TRBV13|once|TRBJ2-5
ASSSTSGLRETQY
>TRBV27|few|TRBJ1-4
ASSGTDNEKLF
>TRBV25-1|NA|TRBJ1-5
ASSEYGGGQPQH
>TRBV7-2|NA|TRBJ2-3
ASTQSGIGTDTQY
>TRBV7-2|few|TRBJ2-5
ASSSSRTSVETQY
>TRBV12-3/TRBV12-4|once|TRBJ1-1
ASSYLGRSNTEAF
>TRBV24-1|NA|NA
ATSAGGVWETQY
>TRBV6-5|NA|TRBJ1-2
ASSYSPAGSSLGYT